The clone carrying this TCR beta chain came up a few times. Its specificity is unknown. Fixed numbers of PBMC received varying amounts of KT2 cells. This sample was included in a study of quantifying T cell responses using KT2 cells. Whole-study context: cDNA was made from DNase-treated RNA using alpha and beta constant primers.

The germline gives CDR1 SEHNR, CDR2 FQNEAQ (reference sequence). Losses at the gene ends were 4 bases for V and 0 bases for J; bases not matched to a gene: 9. The CDR3 consists of 17 residues. Whole-study findings and limits: Very high KT2 spike-in numbers caused saturation in KT2 sequence detection. Even the lowest spike-in, about one KT2 cell per 100,000 PBMC, yielded detectable KT2 sequences.

The cDNA 3' end received a ligated oligonucleotide with a UMI. First-round PCR used 4 cycles and beta primers RC1.1 and RC1.2 covering TRBC1 and TRBC2. MiXCR, applied by TCRdb to the UMI-ligation and nested PCR reads, yields one record per CDR3 protein. The sample records about 32,000 distinct CDR3 sequences, 7.3% being singletons. This TCR came from a human donor. The sequenced sample was PBMCs spiked with cells of the T cell clone KT2. The J gene is TRBJ2-7, the V gene TRBV7-9; TRBD1 matches 10 bases. The CDR3 spells CASSSSPGTGVSYEQYF. DNA of the CDR3: TGTGCCAGCAGCTCGTCTCCCGGGACAGGGGTCTCCTACGAGCAGTACTTC.